These T cell receptor beta chains were read from a single sample in a study of early T cells in non-severe SARS-CoV-2 infection. Each CDR3 protein is one row after TCRdb ran MiXCR on the 5' RACE reads. The sample includes over 20,000 distinct CDR3 sequences, over 4% of them seen just once. The specimen was whole blood. Receptor source: an adult who was a healthcare worker with PCR-confirmed SARS-CoV-2 infection or an uninfected control (not recorded which). Both conserved end residues are part of each CDR3. A D gene is named only where the DNA matches it firmly. Some rows mark clone size as missing; the rest say once, few, many or name a class of expanded clone.

V	D	size	J	CDR3	DNA
TRBV4-1	-	-	TRBJ2-5	CASSQEGRPSSQYF	TGCGCCAGCAGCCAAGAAGGGCGGCCGAGTTCCCAGTACTTC
TRBV5-5	-	-	TRBJ2-3	CASIGGNSDTQYF	TGTGCCAGCATCGGAGGTAATTCAGATACGCAGTATTTT
TRBV5-4	-	many	TRBJ2-3	CASSLDVGGGTDTQYF	TGTGCCAGCAGTTTGGACGTTGGGGGAGGAACAGATACGCAGTATTTT
TRBV20-1	TRBD2	many	TRBJ2-7	CSAPRTSGATYEQYF	TGCAGTGCTCCCAGGACTAGCGGGGCGACCTACGAGCAGTACTTC
TRBV7-2	-	medium-sized	TRBJ1-5	CASSATFKGQPQHF	TGTGCCAGCAGCGCGACTTTCAAGGGTCAGCCCCAGCATTTT
TRBV6-2/TRBV6-3	-	many	TRBJ2-3	CASSRSTDTQYF	TGTGCCAGCAGTAGGAGCACAGATACGCAGTATTTT
TRBV12-3/TRBV12-4	-	-	TRBJ2-7	CASSQQVLSYEQYF	TGTGCCAGCAGCCAACAGGTGCTCTCCTACGAGCAGTACTTC
TRBV5-1	TRBD1	many	TRBJ2-2	CASSLAPGQGAGELFF	TGCGCCAGCAGCTTGGCCCCGGGACAGGGGGCCGGGGAGCTGTTTTTT
TRBV12-3/TRBV12-4	-	many	TRBJ1-1	CASSLTGNTEAFF	TGTGCCAGCAGTTTGACTGGAAACACTGAAGCTTTCTTT
TRBV19	TRBD1	many	TRBJ2-1	CASSIAGTGLVEQFF	TGTGCCAGTAGTATCGCCGGGACAGGCTTGGTTGAGCAGTTCTTC
TRBV4-2	-	many	TRBJ2-5	CASSQGEGNQETQYF	TGTGCCAGCAGCCAGGGTGAGGGCAACCAAGAGACCCAGTACTTC
TRBV6-5	-	medium-sized	TRBJ1-2	CASSYTGTYGYTF	TGTGCCAGCAGTTATACAGGGACCTATGGCTACACCTTC
TRBV11-2	-	-	TRBJ2-3	CASSSGTDTQYF	TGTGCCAGCAGCTCGGGCACAGATACGCAGTATTTT
TRBV29-1	-	few	TRBJ2-2	CSVVVHMNTGELFF	TGCAGCGTTGTAGTGCATATGAACACCGGGGAGCTGTTTTTT
TRBV28	TRBD1	few	TRBJ2-5	CASSLPGQGITGETQYF	TGTGCCAGCAGTTTACCGGGACAGGGGATCACGGGGGAGACCCAGTACTTC
TRBV28	-	medium-sized	TRBJ1-2	CASTTPGASVGYGYTF	TGTGCCAGCACGACGCCAGGGGCCAGCGTAGGCTATGGCTACACCTTC
TRBV12-3/TRBV12-4	-	few	TRBJ1-5	CASASNQPQHF	TGTGCCAGCGCTAGCAATCAGCCCCAGCATTTT
TRBV5-4	TRBD2	many	TRBJ2-1	CASSWDYNNEQFF	TGTGCCAGCAGCTGGGACTACAACAATGAGCAGTTCTTC
TRBV12-3/TRBV12-4	-	medium-sized	TRBJ2-3	CASSLAGTQYF	TGTGCCAGCAGTTTAGCGGGTACGCAGTATTTT
TRBV10-1	-	-	TRBJ2-3	CASSGGPPGVTQYF	TGCGCCAGCAGTGGCGGCCCCCCGGGAGTTACGCAGTATTTT
TRBV20-1	TRBD1	many	TRBJ2-2	CSATGYSGQLNTGELFF	TGCAGTGCTACAGGTTACTCGGGACAGTTGAACACCGGGGAGCTGTTTTTT